These T cell receptor beta chains were read from a single sample in a study of cytotoxic CD8 clonotypes in ibrutinib-treated CLL. Generated by immunoSEQ multiplex PCR, the TCRdb table keeps only in-frame clones and is missing some. The repertoire includes about 140,000 clones, around 80% of them detected once, and 6.5% to 8% sits in the top ten. Material: PBMCs, obtained after 36 months of ibrutinib treatment. The receptors here all came from a human donor with chronic lymphocytic leukemia. Each CDR3 is given with its conserved first and last residue. A D gene is named only where the DNA matches it firmly. Not all rows give a size; the values are once, few, many and, for expanded clones, a class.

abundance,v_gene,d_gene,j_gene,CDR3aa,CDR3nt
once,TRBV7-9,.,TRBJ1-3,CASSLTPVSSGNTIYF,TGTGCCAGCAGCTTAACCCCAGTTAGCTCTGGAAACACCATATATTTT
.,TRBV9,TRBD2,TRBJ2-3,CASSVGLAGDQVF,TGTGCCAGCAGCGTAGGGCTAGCGGGAGACCAGGTCTTT
.,TRBV28,.,TRBJ1-1,CASNRGLTEAFF,TGTGCCAGCAATAGGGGACTCACTGAAGCTTTCTTT
.,TRBV11-1,.,TRBJ1-2,CASSFKAVGDYGYTF,TGTGCCAGCAGCTTTAAGGCGGTGGGGGACTATGGCTACACCTTC
.,TRBV29-1,.,TRBJ2-2,CSCRRNTGELFF,TGCAGTTGTCGACGGAACACCGGGGAGCTGTTTTTT
.,TRBV5-1,.,TRBJ2-7,CASSLLGGTYEQYF,TGCGCCAGCAGCTTGCTAGGCGGCACCTACGAGCAGTACTTC
medium-sized,TRBV9,TRBD1,TRBJ2-1,CASSSNPGGDRYNEQFF,TGTGCCAGCAGCTCAAACCCAGGGGGAGACCGATACAATGAGCAGTTCTTC
.,TRBV4-1,TRBD1,TRBJ2-5,CASSQDTRGPQETQYF,TGCGCCAGCAGCCAAGATACGAGGGGGCCGCAAGAGACCCAGTACTTC
.,TRBV19,TRBD2,TRBJ2-7,CASSIYGTSGYEQYF,TGTGCCAGTAGTATTTACGGGACTAGCGGATACGAGCAGTACTTC
.,TRBV4-2,.,TRBJ1-4,CASSQDLTGSNEKLFF,TGTGCCAGCAGCCAAGATCTAACAGGGAGCAATGAAAAACTGTTTTTT
.,TRBV29-1,.,TRBJ1-1,CSVARLNTEAFF,TGCAGCGTTGCCCGGCTGAACACTGAAGCTTTCTTT
few,TRBV6-1,.,TRBJ1-5,CASSEPLGGQPQHF,TGTGCCAGCAGTGAACCCCTCGGGGGTCAGCCCCAGCATTTT
few,TRBV5-1,.,TRBJ1-3,CASATTSGNTIYF,TGCGCCAGCGCAACGACTTCTGGAAACACCATATATTTT
.,TRBV7-9,.,TRBJ2-7,CASSPRGLRGPYEQYF,TGTGCCAGCAGCCCTAGAGGGCTAAGGGGCCCCTACGAGCAGTACTTC
.,TRBV6-5,TRBD2,TRBJ2-1,CASSYGAGGPNEQFF,TGTGCCAGCAGTTACGGGGCGGGAGGGCCGAATGAGCAGTTCTTC
.,TRBV11-3,.,TRBJ2-3,CASSWSDTQYF,TGTGCCAGCAGTTGGAGTGATACGCAGTATTTT
.,TRBV7-8,TRBD1,TRBJ2-1,CASSQLAGTGETNEQFF,TGTGCCAGCAGCCAATTAGCCGGGACAGGGGAAACCAATGAGCAGTTCTTC
.,TRBV30,.,TRBJ1-5,CAWSVGDQPQHF,TGTGCCTGGAGTGTTGGAGATCAGCCCCAGCATTTT
.,TRBV5-6,TRBD2,TRBJ2-7,CASSFWGGTEQYF,TGTGCCAGCAGCTTTTGGGGAGGGACCGAGCAGTACTTC
.,TRBV18,TRBD2,TRBJ2-1,CASSPGLAGHWGTYNEQFF,TGTGCCAGCTCACCAGGACTAGCGGGACATTGGGGTACCTACAATGAGCAGTTCTTC
.,TRBV20-1,TRBD1,TRBJ1-1,CRTGGLGEAFF,TGCAGGACAGGGGGGTTAGGTGAAGCTTTCTTT
few,TRBV5-1,TRBD2,TRBJ2-3,CASSLVLAGSTDTQYF,TGCGCCAGCAGCTTGGTACTAGCGGGGAGCACAGATACGCAGTATTTT
once,TRBV2,TRBD1,TRBJ1-6,CASSEVWGTVNSPLHF,TGTGCCAGCAGTGAAGTCTGGGGGACAGTAAATTCACCCCTCCACTTT
.,TRBV6-5,.,TRBJ2-7,CASTVASGEQYF,TGTGCCAGCACCGTTGCTTCTGGCGAGCAGTACTTC
.,TRBV27,.,TRBJ1-1,CASSTLDTARTFF,TGTGCCAGCAGTACCCTGGACACGGCGAGGACTTTCTTT
.,TRBV10-3,.,TRBJ1-1,CAISDRQGVSTEAFF,TGTGCCATCAGTGATCGGCAGGGAGTTAGCACTGAAGCTTTCTTT
.,TRBV2,TRBD1,TRBJ2-3,CASRGTGWDTDTQYF,TGTGCCAGCAGGGGGACAGGGTGGGACACAGATACGCAGTATTTT
.,TRBV28,TRBD2,TRBJ2-1,CASKGLAGGPSSYNEQFF,TGTGCCAGCAAGGGACTAGCGGGGGGCCCTAGCTCCTACAATGAGCAGTTCTTC
.,TRBV27,TRBD2,TRBJ2-1,CASSLPGLAVWNEQFF,TGTGCCAGCAGTTTACCCGGACTAGCAGTATGGAATGAGCAGTTCTTC
once,TRBV7-2,TRBD2,TRBJ2-7,CASSHPTSGENEQYF,TGTGCCAGCAGCCACCCTACTAGCGGGGAAAACGAGCAGTACTTC
.,TRBV30,.,TRBJ1-3,CAWTGGSGNTIYF,TGTGCCTGGACTGGGGGCTCTGGAAACACCATATATTTT
.,TRBV5-4,TRBD1,TRBJ2-7,CASSLAHETGGYEQYF,TGTGCCAGCAGCTTGGCTCACGAGACAGGGGGCTACGAGCAGTACTTC
.,TRBV6-6,TRBD1,TRBJ2-7,CASSYRDRRYEQYF,TGTGCCAGCAGTTACCGGGACAGACGTTACGAGCAGTACTTC
.,TRBV11-2,.,TRBJ2-6,CASTTPAASGANVLTF,TGTGCCAGCACCACCCCAGCGGCCTCTGGGGCCAACGTCCTGACTTTC
.,TRBV5-4,.,TRBJ2-7,CASSRGGYEQYF,TGTGCCAGCAGCCGAGGAGGCTACGAGCAGTACTTC
.,TRBV9,TRBD1,TRBJ2-1,CASSVAGTGGNEQFF,TGTGCCAGCAGCGTAGCCGGGACAGGTGGGAATGAGCAGTTCTTC
.,TRBV29-1,.,TRBJ1-1,CSVEGQGYTEAFF,TGCAGCGTTGAAGGACAAGGTTACACTGAAGCTTTCTTT
.,TRBV27,TRBD2,TRBJ2-1,CASIFNRAGGQFF,TGTGCCAGCATTTTCAATCGAGCGGGGGGGCAGTTCTTC
.,TRBV6-1,.,TRBJ1-5,CATSSGRQPQHF,TGTGCCACCTCGTCGGGGAGGCAGCCCCAGCATTTT
.,TRBV30,TRBD1,TRBJ2-5,CAWSGDRGRQETQYF,TGTGCCTGGAGTGGGGACAGGGGGCGCCAGGAGACCCAGTACTTC
.,TRBV6-4,.,TRBJ1-1,CASSITENTEAFF,TGTGCCAGCAGCATAACAGAGAACACTGAAGCTTTCTTT
few,TRBV28,.,TRBJ1-5,CASSLPDLQPQHF,TGTGCCAGCAGTTTACCGGATTTGCAGCCCCAGCATTTT
.,TRBV27,TRBD2,TRBJ2-1,CASSFAGRALEQFF,TGTGCCAGCAGTTTTGCCGGGAGGGCCTTGGAGCAGTTCTTC
.,TRBV28,.,TRBJ1-2,CASSFVSRAVYGYTF,TGTGCCAGCAGTTTTGTATCCCGGGCCGTCTATGGCTACACCTTC
.,TRBV4-2,.,TRBJ1-2,CASSQSAAGTNYGYTF,TGTGCCAGCAGCCAATCGGCGGCAGGGACCAACTATGGCTACACCTTC
few,TRBV6-1,.,TRBJ1-1,CASSEFRGDTEAFF,TGTGCCAGCAGTGAATTCAGGGGTGACACTGAAGCTTTCTTT
.,TRBV6-1,.,TRBJ2-3,CASSPTGGTDTQYF,TGTGCCAGCAGCCCCACGGGAGGCACAGATACGCAGTATTTT
.,TRBV5-6,TRBD2,TRBJ2-7,CASSPPSGRRHEQYF,TGTGCCAGCAGCCCGCCTAGCGGGAGGCGCCACGAGCAGTACTTC
.,TRBV7-8,TRBD2,TRBJ2-1,CASSKSGGTYNEQFF,TGTGCCAGCAGCAAGAGCGGGGGGACCTACAATGAGCAGTTCTTC
few,TRBV5-1,.,TRBJ1-4,CASSLEETSEKLFF,TGCGCCAGCAGCTTGGAAGAGACATCTGAAAAACTGTTTTTT
.,TRBV19,.,TRBJ1-3,CASRSTNTIYF,TGTGCCAGTAGAAGTACAAACACCATATATTTT